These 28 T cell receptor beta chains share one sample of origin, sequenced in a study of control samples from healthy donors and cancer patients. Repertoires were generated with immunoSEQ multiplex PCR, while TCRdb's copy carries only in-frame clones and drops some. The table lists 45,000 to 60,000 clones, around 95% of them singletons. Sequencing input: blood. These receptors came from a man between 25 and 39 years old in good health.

The CDR3 region is CASSYGQGSNTEAFF. The CDR3 nucleotides read TGTGCCAGCAGTTACGGACAGGGTTCGAACACTGAAGCTTTCTTT. V usage is TRBV11-3 and J usage is TRBJ1-1, with 8 bases fitting TRBD1. Trimming at V came to 6 bases and at J to 1 base, leaving 7 bases not matched to a gene. The germline V gene has CDR1 SGHNT and CDR2 YENEEA. CDR3 size: 15 residues.

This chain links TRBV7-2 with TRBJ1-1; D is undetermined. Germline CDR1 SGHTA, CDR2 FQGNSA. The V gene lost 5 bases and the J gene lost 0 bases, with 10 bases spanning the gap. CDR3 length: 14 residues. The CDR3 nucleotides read TGTGCCAGCAGCAAGGGATTTCTGAACACTGAAGCTTTCTTT. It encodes CASSKGFLNTEAFF.

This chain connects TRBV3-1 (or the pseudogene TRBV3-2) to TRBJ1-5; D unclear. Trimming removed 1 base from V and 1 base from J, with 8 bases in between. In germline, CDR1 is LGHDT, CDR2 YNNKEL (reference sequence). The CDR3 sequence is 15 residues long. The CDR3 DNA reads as TGTGCCAGCAGCCAAGTCCCTGGGAGCAATCAGCCCCAGCATTTT. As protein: CASSQVPGSNQPQHF.

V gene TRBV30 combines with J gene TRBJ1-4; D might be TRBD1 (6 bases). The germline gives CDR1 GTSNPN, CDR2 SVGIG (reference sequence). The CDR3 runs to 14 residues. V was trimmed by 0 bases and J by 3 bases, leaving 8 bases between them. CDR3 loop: CAWSVGTSNEKLFF. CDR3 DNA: TGTGCCTGGAGTGTAGGGACATCTAATGAAAAACTGTTTTTT.

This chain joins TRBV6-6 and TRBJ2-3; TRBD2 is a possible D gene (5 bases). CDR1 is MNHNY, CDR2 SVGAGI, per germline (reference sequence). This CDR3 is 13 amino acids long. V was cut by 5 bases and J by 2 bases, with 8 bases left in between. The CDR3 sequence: CASSQAVTDTQYF. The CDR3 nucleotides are TGTGCCAGCAGTCAAGCGGTCACAGATACGCAGTATTTT.

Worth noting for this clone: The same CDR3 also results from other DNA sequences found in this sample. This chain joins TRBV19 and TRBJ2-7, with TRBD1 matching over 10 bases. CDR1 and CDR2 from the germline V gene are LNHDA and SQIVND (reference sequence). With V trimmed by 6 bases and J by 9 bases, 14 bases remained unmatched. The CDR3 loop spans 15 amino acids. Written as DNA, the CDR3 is TGTGCCAGTAGCCCCGCGACAGGGGGCGCGGGCGGGCAGTACTTC. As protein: CASSPATGGAGGQYF.

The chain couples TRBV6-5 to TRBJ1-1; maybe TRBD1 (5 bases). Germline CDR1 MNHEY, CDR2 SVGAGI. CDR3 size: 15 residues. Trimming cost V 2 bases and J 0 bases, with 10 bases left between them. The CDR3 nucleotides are TGTGCCAGCAGTTACCAACGACAGATGAACACTGAAGCTTTCTTT. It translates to CASSYQRQMNTEAFF.

Here the CDR3 reads CASSPEDLNSGNTIYF. As DNA, the CDR3 is TGTGCCAGCAGCCCAGAAGATCTGAACTCTGGAAACACCATATATTTT. The genes are TRBV11-2 and TRBJ1-3; D is unresolved. V was shortened by 5 bases and J by 0 bases, with 14 bases between the two germline ends. There are 16 residues in the CDR3. Germline values: CDR1 SGHAT, CDR2 FQNNGV.

CDR3 sequence: CASSRNEGQGAKNTEAFF. The CDR3 coding sequence is TGTGCCAGCAGCCGAAATGAGGGGCAGGGGGCGAAGAACACTGAAGCTTTCTTT. V usage is TRBV5-4 and J usage is TRBJ1-1; 8 bases line up with TRBD1. The germline gives CDR1 SGHNT, CDR2 YYREEE (reference sequence). V shed 4 bases, J shed 1 base, and the junction held 15 bases outside the gene matches. The CDR3 is 18 residues long. The variable domain in full, with the rest retrieved from reference TRBV5-4 and TRBJ1-1, is ETGVTQSPTHLIKTRGQQVTLRCSSQSGHNTVSWYQQALGQGPQFIFQYYREEENGRGNFPPRFSGLQFPNYSSELNVNALELDDSALYLCASSRNEGQGAKNTEAFFGQGTRLTVV.

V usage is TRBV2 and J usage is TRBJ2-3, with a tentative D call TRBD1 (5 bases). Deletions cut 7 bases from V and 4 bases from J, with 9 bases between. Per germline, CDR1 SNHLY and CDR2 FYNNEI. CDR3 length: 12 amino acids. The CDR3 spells CASTRVPDTQYF. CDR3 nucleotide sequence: TGTGCCAGCACCAGGGTGCCAGATACGCAGTATTTT.

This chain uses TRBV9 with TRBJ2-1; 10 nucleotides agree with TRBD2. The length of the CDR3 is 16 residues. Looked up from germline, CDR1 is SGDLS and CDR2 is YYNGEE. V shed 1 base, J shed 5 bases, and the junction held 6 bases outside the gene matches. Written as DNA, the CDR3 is TGTGCCAGCAGCGTATCACTAGCGGGACCAGACAATGAGCAGTTCTTC. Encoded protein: CASSVSLAGPDNEQFF.

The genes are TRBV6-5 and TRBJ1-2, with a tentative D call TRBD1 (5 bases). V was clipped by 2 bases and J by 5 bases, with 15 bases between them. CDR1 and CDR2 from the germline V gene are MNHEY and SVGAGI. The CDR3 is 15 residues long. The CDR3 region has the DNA TGTGCCAGCAGTTACAGGACATTGAGCCAGTATGGCTACACCTTC. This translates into CASSYRTLSQYGYTF.

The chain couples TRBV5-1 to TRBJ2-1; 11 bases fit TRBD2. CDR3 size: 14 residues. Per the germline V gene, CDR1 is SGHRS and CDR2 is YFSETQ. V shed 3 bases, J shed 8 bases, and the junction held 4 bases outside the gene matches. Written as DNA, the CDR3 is TGCGCCAGCAGCTATAGCGGGGGGGCCGATGAGCAGTTCTTC. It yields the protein CASSYSGGADEQFF.

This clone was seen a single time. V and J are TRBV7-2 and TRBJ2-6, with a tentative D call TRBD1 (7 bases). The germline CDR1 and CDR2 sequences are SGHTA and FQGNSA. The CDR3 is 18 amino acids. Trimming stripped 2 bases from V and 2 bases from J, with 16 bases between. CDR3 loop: CASSLLPGGMAGANVLTF. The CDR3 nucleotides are TGTGCCAGCAGCTTACTGCCAGGGGGGATGGCTGGGGCCAACGTCCTGACTTTC. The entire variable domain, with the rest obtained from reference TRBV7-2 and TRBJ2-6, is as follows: GAGVSQSPSNKVTEKGKDVELRCDPISGHTALYWYRQSLGQGLEFLIYFQGNSAPDKSGLPSDRFSAERTGGSVSTLTIQRTQQEDSAVYLCASSLLPGGMAGANVLTFGAGSRLTVL.

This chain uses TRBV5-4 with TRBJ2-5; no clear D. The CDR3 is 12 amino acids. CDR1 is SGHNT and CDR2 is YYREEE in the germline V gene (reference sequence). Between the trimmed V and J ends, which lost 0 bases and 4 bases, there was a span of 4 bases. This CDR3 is CASSLVGETQYF. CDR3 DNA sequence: TGTGCCAGCAGCTTGGTCGGAGAGACCCAGTACTTC.

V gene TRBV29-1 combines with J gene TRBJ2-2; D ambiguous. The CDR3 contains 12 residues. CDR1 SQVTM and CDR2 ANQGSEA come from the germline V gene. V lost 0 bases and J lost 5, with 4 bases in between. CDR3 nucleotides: TGCAGCGTTGAAGAGCGGACCGGGGAGCTGTTTTTT. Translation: CSVEERTGELFF.

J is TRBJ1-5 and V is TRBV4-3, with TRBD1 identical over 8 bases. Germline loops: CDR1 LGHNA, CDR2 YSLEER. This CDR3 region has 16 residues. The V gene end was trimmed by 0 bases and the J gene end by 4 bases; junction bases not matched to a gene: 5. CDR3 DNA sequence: TGCGCCAGCAGCCAAGATCCGACAGGGGTGAATCAGCCCCAGCATTTT. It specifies CASSQDPTGVNQPQHF.

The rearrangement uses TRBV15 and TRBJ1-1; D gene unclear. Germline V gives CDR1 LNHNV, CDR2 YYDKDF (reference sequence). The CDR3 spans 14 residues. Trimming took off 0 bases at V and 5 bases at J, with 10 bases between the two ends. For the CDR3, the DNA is TGTGCCACCAGCAGAGACGTCATTAAAACTGAAGCTTTCTTT. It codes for CATSRDVIKTEAFF.

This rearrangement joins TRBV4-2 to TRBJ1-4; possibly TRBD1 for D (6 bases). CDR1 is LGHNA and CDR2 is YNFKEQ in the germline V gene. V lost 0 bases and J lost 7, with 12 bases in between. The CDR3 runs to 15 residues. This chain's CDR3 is CASSQDWQGREKLFF. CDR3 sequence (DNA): TGTGCCAGCAGCCAAGATTGGCAGGGGCGTGAAAAACTGTTTTTT.

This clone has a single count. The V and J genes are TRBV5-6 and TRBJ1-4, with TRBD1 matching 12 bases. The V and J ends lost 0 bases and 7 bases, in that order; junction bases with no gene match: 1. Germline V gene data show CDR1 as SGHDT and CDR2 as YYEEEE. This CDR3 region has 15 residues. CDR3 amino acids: CASSLEGQGAEKLFF. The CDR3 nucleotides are TGTGCCAGCAGCTTGGAGGGACAGGGGGCTGAAAAACTGTTTTTT. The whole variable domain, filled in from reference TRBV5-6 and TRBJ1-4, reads DAGVTQSPTHLIKTRGQQVTLRCSPKSGHDTVSWYQQALGQGPQFIFQYYEEEERQRGNFPDRFSGHQFPNYSSELNVNALLLGDSALYLCASSLEGQGAEKLFFGSGTQLSVL.

The chain's CDR3 is CASRTGYTQYF. The CDR3 DNA follows: TGTGCCAGCAGAACGGGGTATACGCAGTATTTT. This chain links TRBV6-4 with TRBJ2-3; D might be TRBD2 (5 bases). The CDR3 sequence is 11 residues long. V gave up 6 bases and J gave up 7 bases, with 8 bases separating them. Germline lookup yields CDR1 MRHNA and CDR2 SNTAGT.

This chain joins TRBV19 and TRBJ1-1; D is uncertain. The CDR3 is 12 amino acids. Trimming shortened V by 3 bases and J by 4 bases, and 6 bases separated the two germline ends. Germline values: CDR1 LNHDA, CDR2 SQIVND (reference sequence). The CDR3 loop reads CASSITPTEAFF. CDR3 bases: TGTGCCAGTAGTATTACTCCCACTGAAGCTTTCTTT. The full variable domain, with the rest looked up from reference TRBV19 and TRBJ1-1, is DGGITQSPKYLFRKEGQNVTLSCEQNLNHDAMYWYRQDPGQGLRLIYYSQIVNDFQKGDIAEGYSVSREKKESFPLTVTSAQKNPTAFYLCASSITPTEAFFGQGTRLTVV.

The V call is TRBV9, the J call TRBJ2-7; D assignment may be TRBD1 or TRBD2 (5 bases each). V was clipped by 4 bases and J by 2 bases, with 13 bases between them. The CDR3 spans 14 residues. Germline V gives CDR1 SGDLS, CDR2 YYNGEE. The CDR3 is CASSRDPVTYEQYF. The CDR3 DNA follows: TGTGCCAGCAGCCGGGACCCTGTCACCTACGAGCAGTACTTC.

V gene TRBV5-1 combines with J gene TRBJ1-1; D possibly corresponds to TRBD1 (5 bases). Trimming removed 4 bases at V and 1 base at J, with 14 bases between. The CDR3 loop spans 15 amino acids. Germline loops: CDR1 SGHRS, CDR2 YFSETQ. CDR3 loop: CASSTQGAPNTEAFF. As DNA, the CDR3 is TGCGCCAGCAGCACTCAGGGTGCCCCGAACACTGAAGCTTTCTTT.

The CDR3 coding sequence is TGTGCCAGCAGCTTAACCCCCACAGGTGAACAAGAGACCCAGTACTTC. Protein: CASSLTPTGEQETQYF. The chain couples TRBV13 to TRBJ2-5; possibly TRBD1 for D (5 bases). The CDR3 sequence is 16 residues long. Between the trimmed V and J ends, which lost 2 bases and 2 bases, there was a span of 15 bases. Looked up from germline, CDR1 is PRHDT and CDR2 is FYEKMQ (reference sequence).

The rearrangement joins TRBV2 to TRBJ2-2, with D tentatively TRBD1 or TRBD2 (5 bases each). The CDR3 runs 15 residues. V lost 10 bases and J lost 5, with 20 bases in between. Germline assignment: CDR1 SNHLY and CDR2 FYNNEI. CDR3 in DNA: TGTGCCACCAAAGGGACCAAGGGTGAAACCGGGGAGCTGTTTTTT. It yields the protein CATKGTKGETGELFF.

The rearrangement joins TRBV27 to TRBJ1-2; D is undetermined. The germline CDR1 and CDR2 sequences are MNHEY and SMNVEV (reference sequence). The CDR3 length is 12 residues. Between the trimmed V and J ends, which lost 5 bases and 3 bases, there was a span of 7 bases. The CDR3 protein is CASSPDYYGYTF. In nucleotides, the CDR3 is TGTGCCAGCAGTCCAGATTACTATGGCTACACCTTC.

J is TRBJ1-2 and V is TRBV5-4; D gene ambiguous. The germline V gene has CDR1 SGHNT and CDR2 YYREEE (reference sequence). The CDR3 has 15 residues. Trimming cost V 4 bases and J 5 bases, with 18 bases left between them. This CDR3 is CASSADLSQTYGYTF. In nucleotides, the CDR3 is TGTGCCAGCAGCGCCGATTTGAGTCAAACATATGGCTACACCTTC.